These 4 T cell receptor beta chains originate from one sample sequenced in a study of T-cell reconstitution after alpha-beta-depleted transplantation in children. Unique molecular identifiers tagged the TCRbeta library. TCRdb called the PCR reads again in MiXCR, with one record for every CDR3 protein. Among about a million distinct CDR3 sequences listed, roughly 29% were seen once. The specimen comprised PBMCs, mostly from graft donor cells, sampled 360 days after TCRalphabeta/CD19-depleted stem cell transplant. These receptors originate from a boy in the first two years of life who had a stem cell transplant for SCID, so the T cells may come from the graft donor.

This sequence joins TRBV27 and TRBJ1-4, with D tentatively TRBD1 (5 bases). CDR1 and CDR2 (germline): MNHEY, SMNVEV (reference sequence). The CDR3 is made up of 16 amino acids. V was clipped by 5 bases and J by 7 bases, with 20 bases between them. CDR3 sequence: CASSRLRGSEGEKLFF. Here the CDR3 DNA reads TGTGCCAGCAGTCGTCTGAGGGGCTCGGAGGGTGAAAAACTGTTTTTT.

In its sample, this clonotype was seen a few times. The V call is TRBV28, the J call TRBJ2-7; tentatively, D is TRBD2 (6 bases). This CDR3 is 15 amino acids long. Per germline, CDR1 MDHEN and CDR2 SYDVKM. With 2 bases removed from V and 5 bases from J, the gap between germline ends came to 16 bases. CDR3 bases: TGTGCCAGCAGTTTAGGAGGGGCCGCCCTCCACGAGCAGTACTTC. Residues: CASSLGGAALHEQYF.

V is TRBV29-1 and J is TRBJ1-1, with D possibly being TRBD1 (5 bases). The V end lost 5 bases, the J end lost 1 base, and 11 bases lay between the germline ends. CDR3 size: 13 residues. The germline CDR1 and CDR2 sequences are SQVTM and ANQGSEA. The CDR3 sequence: CSVQGRANTEAFF. Written as DNA, the CDR3 is TGCAGCGTTCAGGGAAGGGCGAACACTGAAGCTTTCTTT.

A few counts support this clonotype. The chain links TRBV29-1 to TRBJ1-2; TRBD1 aligns across 7 bases. Germline CDR1 and CDR2: SQVTM and ANQGSEA. The CDR3 is 12 residues long. After removal of 6 bases from V and 4 bases from J, the junction contained 5 bases not matched to a gene. CDR3 in DNA: TGCAGCGTGCACAGGGGAGGCTATGGCTACACCTTC. It codes for CSVHRGGYGYTF.